The 28 T cell receptor beta chains listed next were all sequenced from one sample in a study of blood T cell repertoires in COVID-19. Produced via immunoSEQ multiplex PCR; TCRdb's table is partial and in-frame only. The sample carries around 150,000 clones, roughly 82% recorded once. Sample: peripheral blood. All receptors derive from a woman in her thirties or forties with COVID-19, enrolled during active disease.

The chain joins TRBV25-1 to TRBJ1-2, with 9 bases fitting TRBD1. The germline CDR1 and CDR2 sequences are MGHDK and SYGVNS. The junction had 8 bases not matched to a gene; V was cut back by 0 bases and J by 6 bases. The CDR3 loop spans 16 amino acids. This CDR3 is CASSEYPTGTGNGYTF. In nucleotides, the CDR3 is TGTGCCAGCAGTGAATACCCTACCGGGACAGGGAATGGCTACACCTTC.

CDR3 residues: CSVRLNYMNTEAFF. DNA for the CDR3: TGCAGCGTTCGATTAAATTACATGAACACTGAAGCTTTCTTT. This chain links TRBV29-1 with TRBJ1-1; unclear D gene. Germline assignment: CDR1 SQVTM and CDR2 ANQGSEA. CDR3 length: 14 amino acids. V gave up 5 bases and J gave up 0 bases, with 13 bases separating them.

This clone was counted once. The rearrangement joins TRBV5-5 to TRBJ2-1, with TRBD1 matching over 10 bases. The germline V gene encodes CDR1 SGHKS and CDR2 YYEKEE (reference sequence). The CDR3 is made up of 15 amino acids. V shed 1 base, J shed 6 bases, and the junction held 4 bases outside the gene matches. The CDR3 DNA follows: TGTGCCAGCAGCTTGACGACAGGGGGCTTCAATGAGCAGTTCTTC. Translating gives CASSLTTGGFNEQFF.

V usage is TRBV7-9 and J usage is TRBJ2-1; D gene uncertain. CDR3 length equals 11 residues. Between the trimmed V and J ends, which lost 7 bases and 12 bases, there was a span of 13 bases. Germline V CDR1 and CDR2: SEHNR, FQNEAQ (reference sequence). CDR3 sequence: CASTAIVGQFF. CDR3 DNA: TGTGCCAGCACCGCCATAGTTGGGCAGTTCTTC.

The chain combines TRBV7-8 with TRBJ2-2, with 11 bases that match TRBD1. The CDR3 extends over 18 amino acids. From germline, CDR1 is SGHVS and CDR2 FQNEAQ. Trimming removed 1 base from V and 5 bases from J; junction bases left unmatched: 9. The CDR3 region is CASSLVGGTGGKTGELFF. The CDR3 nucleotides are TGTGCCAGCAGCTTAGTAGGGGGGACAGGGGGAAAGACCGGGGAGCTGTTTTTT.

CDR3 nucleotide sequence: TGCGCCAGCAGCCAAGCCCGGAGCTCCTACGAGCAGTACTTC. Translated, it gives CASSQARSSYEQYF. V gene TRBV4-1 combines with J gene TRBJ2-7; D is unclear. CDR3 size: 14 residues. Germline-derived CDR1 and CDR2 are MGHRA and YSYEKL. Trimming pared 1 base from V and 0 bases from J, leaving 7 bases between.

This clone is categorized as medium-sized (0.01 to 0.1%). The gene calls are TRBV4-2 and TRBJ1-2; TRBD1 aligns across 7 bases. Germline assignment: CDR1 LGHNA and CDR2 YNFKEQ. This CDR3 spans 14 amino acids. V gave up 1 base and J gave up 10 bases; unmatched junction bases: 9. The CDR3 sequence is CASSQGTGRGIYTF. The CDR3, as DNA: TGTGCCAGCAGCCAAGGCACGGGCAGGGGGATCTACACCTTC.

The V gene is TRBV2, the J gene TRBJ2-2, with TRBD1 as a possible D gene (6 bases). Trimming pared 5 bases from V and 4 bases from J, leaving 8 bases between. CDR1 and CDR2 from the germline V gene are SNHLY and FYNNEI. The CDR3 sequence is 13 residues long. In nucleotides, the CDR3 is TGTGCCAGCAGTACAGGGCTCACCGGGGAGCTGTTTTTT. Encoded protein: CASSTGLTGELFF.

This chain joins TRBV6-6 and TRBJ1-1, with 7 bases identical to TRBD1. V shed 5 bases, J shed 11 bases, and the junction held 8 bases outside the gene matches. CDR1 is MNHNY, CDR2 SVGAGI, per germline (reference sequence). The length of the CDR3 is 12 residues. The CDR3: CASSRRQGWAFF. As DNA, the CDR3 is TGTGCCAGCAGTAGACGACAGGGATGGGCTTTCTTT.

The V gene is TRBV27, the J gene TRBJ1-5; maybe TRBD1 (6 bases). From germline, CDR1 is MNHEY and CDR2 SMNVEV (reference sequence). Trimming removed 6 bases at V and 2 bases at J, with 14 bases between. The CDR3 is 15 amino acids. Here the CDR3 reads CASSLQGGRNQPQHF. For the CDR3, the DNA is TGTGCCAGCAGCCTACAGGGTGGGCGCAATCAGCCCCAGCATTTT.

The V call is TRBV25-1, the J call TRBJ1-1, with TRBD1 matching over 8 bases. The CDR3 spans 11 residues. Germline values: CDR1 MGHDK, CDR2 SYGVNS. The V segment lost 5 bases and the J segment 8 bases; nucleotides outside the gene matches: 1. The CDR3 DNA follows: TGTGCCAGCAGTCGACAGGGGGAAGCTTTCTTT. Its protein product is CASSRQGEAFF. Full variable domain (remainder filled in from reference TRBV25-1 and TRBJ1-1): EADIYQTPRYLVIGTGKKITLECSQTMGHDKMYWYQQDPGMELHLIHYSYGVNSTEKGDLSSESTVSRIRTEHFPLTLESARPSHTSQYLCASSRQGEAFFGQGTRLTVV.

This clone was detected only a few times. The rearrangement joins TRBV21-1 to TRBJ1-2; TRBD1 reflects the table's D call only, with no check against the DNA. TRBV21-1 is a pseudogene locus. CDR3 length: 15 residues. The CDR3 nucleotides read TGTGCCAGCAGAGAGGGACAGCGAAACAACTATGGCTACACCTTC. It encodes CASREGQRNNYGYTF.

The genes are TRBV7-9 and TRBJ1-1; 7 bases fit TRBD1. This CDR3 has 14 amino acids. The germline V gene encodes CDR1 SEHNR and CDR2 FQNEAQ (reference sequence). V gave up 3 bases and J gave up 3 bases; unmatched junction bases: 4. CDR3 protein: CASSFTGAHTEAFF. The DNA of the CDR3 is TGTGCCAGCAGCTTCACAGGGGCTCACACTGAAGCTTTCTTT.

The chain recombines TRBV5-4 with TRBJ2-1; TRBD2 agrees at 8 bases. With 4 bases clipped from V and 8 bases from J, the junction kept 14 bases outside the gene matches. This CDR3 is built from 16 residues. The germline CDR1 and CDR2 sequences are SGHNT and YYREEE (reference sequence). DNA for the CDR3: TGTGCCAGCAGCCCCCTGGAGGGACTAGAGGGACATGAGCAGTTCTTC. Amino acids: CASSPLEGLEGHEQFF. The full variable domain, with the rest looked up from reference TRBV5-4 and TRBJ2-1, is ETGVTQSPTHLIKTRGQQVTLRCSSQSGHNTVSWYQQALGQGPQFIFQYYREEENGRGNFPPRFSGLQFPNYSSELNVNALELDDSALYLCASSPLEGLEGHEQFFGPGTRLTVL.

V and J are TRBV6-6 and TRBJ1-1; D unclear. Deletions cut 2 bases from V and 6 bases from J, with 10 bases between. This CDR3 is 13 amino acids long. Germline lookup yields CDR1 MNHNY and CDR2 SVGAGI (reference sequence). As DNA, the CDR3 is TGTGCCAGCAGTTACAATTTGGGAGCTGAAGCTTTCTTT. The encoded protein is CASSYNLGAEAFF.

The chain uses TRBV6-5 and TRBJ1-5; D is undetermined. Germline-derived CDR1 and CDR2 are MNHEY and SVGAGI. The CDR3 is 13 residues long. Trimming shortened V by 7 bases and J by 2 bases, and 9 bases separated the two germline ends. The CDR3 sequence: CASIRTGNQPQHF. The CDR3 bases are TGTGCCAGCATCCGAACGGGCAATCAGCCCCAGCATTTT.

The chain carries TRBV27 and TRBJ2-7; 10 bases align to TRBD2. The germline V gene has CDR1 MNHEY and CDR2 SMNVEV (reference sequence). This CDR3 is 16 amino acids long. Trimming cost V 6 bases and J 4 bases; bases outside gene matches: 12. This CDR3 reads CASRSAAASGSYEQYF. The CDR3 bases are TGTGCCAGCAGATCCGCGGCGGCTAGCGGGAGTTACGAGCAGTACTTC.

The J gene is TRBJ1-5, the V gene TRBV5-6; D not certain. The CDR3 has 14 residues. Germline V gives CDR1 SGHDT, CDR2 YYEEEE. The V and J ends lost 0 bases and 6 bases respectively, with 10 bases between them. The CDR3 DNA reads TGTGCCAGCAGCTTGGGGAGGCTTGGTCAGCCCCAGCATTTT. Amino acids: CASSLGRLGQPQHF.

The chain links TRBV3-1 (or the pseudogene TRBV3-2) to TRBJ1-5; D is uncertain. CDR1 and CDR2 (germline): LGHDT, YNNKEL (reference sequence). V lost 2 bases to trimming and J lost 2 bases, with 10 bases between them. The CDR3 is 15 amino acids. The CDR3 protein is CASSQSEVGNQPQHF. The CDR3 DNA sequence: TGTGCCAGCAGCCAATCAGAGGTTGGCAATCAGCCCCAGCATTTT.

V is TRBV6-5 and J is TRBJ1-6, with 7 bases identical to TRBD1. CDR3 length: 15 residues. Germline V CDR1 and CDR2: MNHEY, SVGAGI. The trim removed 6 bases at V and 10 bases at J, leaving 12 bases unmatched. In DNA form, the CDR3 reads TGTGCCAGCAGGGACTACAGGGGCTCTAGATCACCCCTCCACTTT. It yields the protein CASRDYRGSRSPLHF.

This clone was detected only a few times. This specimen includes other DNA sequences encoding the same CDR3. The chain links TRBV9 to TRBJ2-7, with TRBD2 matching 10 bases. V shed 5 bases, J shed 3 bases, and the junction held 2 bases outside the gene matches. The V gene's germline CDR1 is SGDLS and CDR2 YYNGEE. The CDR3 runs 13 residues. The CDR3 bases are TGTGCCAGCAGTGGGACTAGCGACTACGAGCAGTACTTC. Amino acids: CASSGTSDYEQYF. The full variable domain, with the rest looked up from reference TRBV9 and TRBJ2-7, is DSGVTQTPKHLITATGQRVTLRCSPRSGDLSVYWYQQSLDQGLQFLIQYYNGEERAKGNILERFSAQQFPDLHSELNLSSLELGDSALYFCASSGTSDYEQYFGPGTRLTVT.

The gene calls are TRBV19 and TRBJ2-1; weak D call: TRBD1 (6 bases). Germline assignment: CDR1 LNHDA and CDR2 SQIVND (reference sequence). Trimming took off 9 bases at V and 9 bases at J, with 12 bases between the two ends. The length of the CDR3 is 11 residues. This chain's CDR3 is CASSSRGEQFF. CDR3 sequence (DNA): TGTGCCAGCAGCTCCAGGGGTGAGCAGTTCTTC.

The rearrangement links TRBV29-1 to TRBJ2-3, with 8 bases identical to TRBD2. This CDR3 has 12 amino acids. J lost 6 bases, V lost 7 bases, and 6 bases had no gene match. The V gene's germline CDR1 is SQVTM and CDR2 ANQGSEA. DNA of the CDR3: TGCAGCGCCCGGAGCGGGGGTGATACGCAGTATTTT. Its translation: CSARSGGDTQYF.

V and J are TRBV5-1 and TRBJ2-2; tentative D call: TRBD1 (5 bases). The CDR3 extends over 16 amino acids. Germline assignment: CDR1 SGHRS and CDR2 YFSETQ. The ends were cut back, 0 bases at V and 3 bases at J, with 12 bases in the middle. The CDR3: CASSLVGAVDTGELFF. DNA for the CDR3: TGCGCCAGCAGCTTGGTAGGGGCGGTCGACACCGGGGAGCTGTTTTTT.

Comments on this clone: This sample also contains other DNA sequences that code for the same CDR3. V gene TRBV7-9 combines with J gene TRBJ2-5; 9 nucleotides align to TRBD1. Germline V gives CDR1 SEHNR, CDR2 FQNEAQ (reference sequence). The CDR3 covers 15 residues. V shed 3 bases and J 2 bases; nucleotides not matched to a gene: 4. The CDR3, as DNA: TGTGCCAGCAGCTTGGACAGGGGCCGTCAAGAGACCCAGTACTTC. It specifies CASSLDRGRQETQYF.

The CDR3 DNA sequence: TGCGCCAGCAGGGAAGGACAGGGTAAGTACCCCCTCCACTTT. Translated: CASREGQGKYPLHF. This chain connects TRBV5-1 to TRBJ1-6, with 8 bases lining up with TRBD1. Germline CDR1 reads SGHRS; CDR2 reads YFSETQ. Trimming removed 5 bases from V and 13 bases from J; junction bases left unmatched: 11. This CDR3 region has 14 residues.

V usage is TRBV18 and J usage is TRBJ2-5; D is uncertain. The CDR3 has 13 amino acids. Germline values: CDR1 KGHSH, CDR2 LQKENI. The V gene lost 3 bases and the J gene lost 2 bases, with 7 bases spanning the gap. The CDR3 bases are TGTGCCAGCTCACCCCAGGCACAAGAGACCCAGTACTTC. This codes for CASSPQAQETQYF. Supplemented by reference TRBV18 and TRBJ2-5, the full variable domain reads NAGVMQNPRHLVRRRGQEARLRCSPMKGHSHVYWYRQLPEEGLKFMVYLQKENIIDESGMPKERFSAEFPKEGPSILRIQQVVRGDSAAYFCASSPQAQETQYFGPGTRLLVL.

This clone was seen just once. The chain uses TRBV15 and TRBJ1-4; 10 bases map to TRBD1. CDR1 LNHNV and CDR2 YYDKDF come from the germline V gene (reference sequence). There are 16 residues in the CDR3. The V and J ends lost 0 bases and 8 bases, in that order; junction bases with no gene match: 6. The CDR3 nucleotides are TGTGCCACCAGCAGAGATAGGGGGACAGGGGAAGAAAAACTGTTTTTT. The encoded protein is CATSRDRGTGEEKLFF.